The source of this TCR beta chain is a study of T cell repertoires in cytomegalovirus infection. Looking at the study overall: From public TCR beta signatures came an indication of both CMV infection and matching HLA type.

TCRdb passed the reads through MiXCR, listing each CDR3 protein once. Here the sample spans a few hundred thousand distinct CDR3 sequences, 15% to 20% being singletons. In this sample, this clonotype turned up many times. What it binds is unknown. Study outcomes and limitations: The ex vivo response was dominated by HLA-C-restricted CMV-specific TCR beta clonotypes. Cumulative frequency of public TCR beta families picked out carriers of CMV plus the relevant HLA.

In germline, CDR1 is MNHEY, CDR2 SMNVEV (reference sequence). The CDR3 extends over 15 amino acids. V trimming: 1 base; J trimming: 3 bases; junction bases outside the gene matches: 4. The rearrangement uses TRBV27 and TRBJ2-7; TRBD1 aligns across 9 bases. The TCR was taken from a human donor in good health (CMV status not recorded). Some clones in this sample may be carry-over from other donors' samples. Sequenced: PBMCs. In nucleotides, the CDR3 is TGTGCCAGCAGTTTATGGGGACAGGGTGACTACGAGCAGTACTTC. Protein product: CASSLWGQGDYEQYF.